This T cell receptor beta chain appears in the sequencing data of a study of T cell clonotyping in hematopoietic cell transplantation. Germline V gives CDR1 GTSNPN, CDR2 SVGIG (reference sequence). V lost 2 bases and J 3 bases, leaving 6 bases between the germline ends. The CDR3 totals 12 residues. About this clone itself: As yet, its antigen is unknown.

Study findings and constraints: No sorting was done, leaving CD4 and CD8 contributions mixed. At the given depth, recipient repertoires were over 95% de novo clonotypes. After transplant, recipient diversity fell while pathologically expanded clonotypes grew through day 180.

Profiled with immunoSEQ multiplex PCR; TCRdb holds only in-frame clones, not every one. The data show about 29,000 clones, 90% to 95% seen once. The sequence was collected from a female patient aged 50-65 years who had an allogeneic stem cell transplant from a related donor, so the T cells may come from the graft donor. Some clones in this sample may be carry-over from other donors' samples. The sample consisted of PBMCs, taken 100 days after allogeneic stem cell transplant. J is TRBJ2-3 and V is TRBV30; no reliable D call. CDR3 in amino acids: CAWSPPTDTQYF. As DNA, the CDR3 is TGTGCCTGGAGTCCCCCGACAGATACGCAGTATTTT.